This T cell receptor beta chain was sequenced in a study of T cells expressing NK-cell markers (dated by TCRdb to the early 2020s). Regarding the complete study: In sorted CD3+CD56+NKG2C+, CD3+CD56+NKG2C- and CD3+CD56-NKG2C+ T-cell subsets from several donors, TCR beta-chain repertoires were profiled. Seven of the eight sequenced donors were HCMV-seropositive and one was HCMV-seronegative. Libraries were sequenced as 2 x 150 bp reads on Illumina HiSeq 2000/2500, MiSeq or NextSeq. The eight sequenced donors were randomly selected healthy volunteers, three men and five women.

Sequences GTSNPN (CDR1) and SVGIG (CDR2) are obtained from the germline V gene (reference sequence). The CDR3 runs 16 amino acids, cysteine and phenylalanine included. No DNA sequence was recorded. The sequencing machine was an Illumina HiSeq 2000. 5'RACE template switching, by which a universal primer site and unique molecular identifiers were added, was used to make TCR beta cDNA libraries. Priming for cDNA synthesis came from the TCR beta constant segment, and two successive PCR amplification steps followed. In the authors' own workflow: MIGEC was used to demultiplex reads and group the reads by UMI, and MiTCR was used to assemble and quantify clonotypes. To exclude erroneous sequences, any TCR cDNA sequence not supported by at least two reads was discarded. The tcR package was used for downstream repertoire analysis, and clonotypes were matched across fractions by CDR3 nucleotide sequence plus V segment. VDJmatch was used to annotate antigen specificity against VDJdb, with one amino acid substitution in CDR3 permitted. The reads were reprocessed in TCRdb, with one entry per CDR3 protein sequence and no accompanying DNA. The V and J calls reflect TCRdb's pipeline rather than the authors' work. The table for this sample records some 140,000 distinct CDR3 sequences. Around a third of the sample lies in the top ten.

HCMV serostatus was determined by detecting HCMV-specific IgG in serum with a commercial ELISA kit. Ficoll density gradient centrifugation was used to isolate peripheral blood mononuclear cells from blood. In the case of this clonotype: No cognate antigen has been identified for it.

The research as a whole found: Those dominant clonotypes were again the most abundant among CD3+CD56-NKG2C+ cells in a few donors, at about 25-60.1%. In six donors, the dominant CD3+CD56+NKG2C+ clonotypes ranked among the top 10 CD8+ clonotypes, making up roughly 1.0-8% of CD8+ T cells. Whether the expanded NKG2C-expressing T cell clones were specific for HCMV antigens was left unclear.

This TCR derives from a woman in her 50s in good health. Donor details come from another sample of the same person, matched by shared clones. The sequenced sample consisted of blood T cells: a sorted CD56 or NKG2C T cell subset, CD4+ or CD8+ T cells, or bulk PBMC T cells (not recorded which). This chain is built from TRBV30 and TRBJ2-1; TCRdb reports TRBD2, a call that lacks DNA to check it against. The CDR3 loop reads CAWSGVASGSIDEQFF. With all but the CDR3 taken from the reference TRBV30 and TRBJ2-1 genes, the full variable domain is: SQTIHQWPATLVQPVGSPLSLECTVEGTSNPNLYWYRQAAGRGLQLLFYSVGIGQISSEVPQNLSASRPQDRQFILSSKKLLLSDSGFYLCAWSGVASGSIDEQFFGPGTRLTVL.